This T cell receptor beta chain comes out of a study of OX40 agonist ivuxolimab in advanced cancers. For the study at large: Ivuxolimab, which is an agonistic anti-OX40 (CD134) antibody, was administered to the patients. Among those treated, three patients had partial responses, one with hepatocellular carcinoma and two with cutaneous melanoma.

As to this clone: Its antigen is as yet unknown.

Only in-frame clones appear in the TCRdb table, and some are missing; sequencing was by immunoSEQ multiplex PCR. Among about 58,000 clones listed, over 65% were seen once. V was pared by 5 bases and J by 1 base, with 14 bases between. Germline V gives CDR1 KGHSH, CDR2 LQKENI. There are 15 residues in the CDR3. The study, taken as a whole, reports: With doses of 0.1-3.0 mg/kg, partial responders showed among the lowest clonal expansion.

The TCR was taken from an adult with an advanced solid tumor such as melanoma, head and neck, liver or kidney cancer. V and J are TRBV18 and TRBJ1-1; D is perhaps TRBD1 (5 bases). The sequenced sample was CD4+ or CD8+ T cells sorted from blood, obtained in a trial of the OX40 agonist ivuxolimab. Written as DNA, the CDR3 is TGTGCCAGCTCAGGAACAGGAGCCGAGAACACTGAAGCTTTCTTT. Translation gives CASSGTGAENTEAFF.